This T cell receptor (beta chain) emerged from a study of cytomegalovirus exposure and HLA in healthy donors. In the PCR, 60 Vbeta and 13 Jbeta primers were used. Only in-frame clones appear in the TCRdb table, and some are missing; sequencing was by immunoSEQ multiplex PCR. The sample records approximately 180,000 clones, around 80% being singletons. CDR1 is SGHVS, CDR2 FQNEAQ, per germline. The V end lost 3 bases, the J end lost 0 bases, and 9 bases lay between the germline ends. The CDR3 is 15 residues long. The receptor comes from a woman aged 45-60 years in good health and CMV-seropositive. The chain combines TRBV7-8 with TRBJ1-3; tentatively, D is TRBD1 (6 bases). Sequencing input: PBMCs. The CDR3 region is CASSLQGNSGNTIYF. The CDR3 region has the DNA TGTGCCAGCAGCTTGCAGGGGAACTCTGGAAACACCATATATTTT.